This T cell receptor beta chain was obtained from a study of blood T cells in healthy people across ages. Alongside a J-beta primer mix, a sample-barcoded 5' primer served in a second PCR lasting roughly 6 to 12 cycles. Each cDNA was tagged by a template-switch adaptor containing 12 random nucleotides. TCRdb re-called the 5' RACE reads through MiXCR, storing one row per CDR3 protein. The data contain more than 1,000,000 distinct CDR3 sequences, around 27% of them seen just once; the ten biggest clones take up around 0.75%. This CDR3 spans 16 amino acids. V shed 0 bases and J 2 bases; nucleotides not matched to a gene: 0. Germline V gene sequence: CDR1 LGHDT, CDR2 YNNKEL (reference sequence). This clonotype was detected a few times. A further study also used this sample, focusing on T cells of mothers and their children.

The sequence was obtained from a girl aged 2 to 9 in good health. Source material: blood. The chain has TRBV3-1 and TRBJ2-5; 13 positions agree with TRBD2. The CDR3 reads CASSQEGLAGQETQYF. In DNA, the CDR3 is TGTGCCAGCAGCCAAGAGGGACTAGCGGGACAAGAGACCCAGTACTTC.